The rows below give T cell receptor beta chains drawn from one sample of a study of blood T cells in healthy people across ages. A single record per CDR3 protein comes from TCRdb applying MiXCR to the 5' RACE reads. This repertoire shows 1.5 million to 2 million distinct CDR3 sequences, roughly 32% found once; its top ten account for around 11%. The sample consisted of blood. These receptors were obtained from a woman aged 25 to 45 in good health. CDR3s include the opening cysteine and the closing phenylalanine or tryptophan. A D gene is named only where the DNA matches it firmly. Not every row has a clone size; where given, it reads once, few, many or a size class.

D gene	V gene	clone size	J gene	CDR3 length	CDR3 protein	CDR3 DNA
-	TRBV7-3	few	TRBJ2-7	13	CASSPEPNYEQYF	TGTGCCAGCAGCCCCGAACCAAACTACGAGCAGTACTTC
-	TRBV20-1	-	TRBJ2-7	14	CSADRPGGRDEQYF	TGCAGTGCTGACAGGCCAGGTGGTAGAGACGAGCAGTACTTC
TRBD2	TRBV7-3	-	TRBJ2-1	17	CASSLTSGGTHYNEQFF	TGTGCCAGCAGCTTAACAAGCGGGGGAACTCATTACAATGAGCAGTTCTTC
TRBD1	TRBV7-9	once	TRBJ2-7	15	CANSSPGQGSYEQYF	TGTGCCAACAGCTCTCCGGGACAGGGGAGTTACGAGCAGTACTTC
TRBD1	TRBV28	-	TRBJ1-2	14	CASSLLDRGYGYTF	TGTGCCAGCAGTTTACTAGACAGGGGCTATGGCTACACCTTC
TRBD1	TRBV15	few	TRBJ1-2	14	CATSRDNRGYGYTF	TGTGCCACCAGCAGGGATAACAGGGGATATGGCTACACCTTC
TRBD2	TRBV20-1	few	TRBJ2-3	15	CSARGPFGRADTQYF	TGCAGTGCTAGAGGCCCCTTCGGGAGGGCAGATACGCAGTATTTT
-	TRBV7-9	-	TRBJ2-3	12	CASSWVTGTQYF	TGTGCCAGCAGCTGGGTTACAGGTACGCAGTATTTT
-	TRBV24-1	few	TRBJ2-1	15	CATSETDNPYNEQFF	TGTGCCACCAGTGAAACGGACAATCCCTACAATGAGCAGTTCTTC
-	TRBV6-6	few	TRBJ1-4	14	CASSYPPVNEKLFF	TGTGCCAGCAGTTACCCACCAGTTAATGAAAAACTGTTTTTT
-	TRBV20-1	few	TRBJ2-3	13	CSARPPQGNTQYF	TGCAGTGCTAGACCACCGCAGGGTAATACGCAGTATTTT
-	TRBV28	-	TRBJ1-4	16	CASSFHGAATNEKLFF	TGTGCCAGCAGTTTTCACGGGGCCGCAACTAATGAAAAACTGTTTTTT
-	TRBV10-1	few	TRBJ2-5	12	CASRPAQETQYF	TGCGCCAGCAGGCCAGCACAAGAGACCCAGTACTTC
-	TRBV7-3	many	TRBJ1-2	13	CASSLGPGYGYTF	TGTGCCAGCAGCTTAGGGCCAGGTTATGGCTACACCTTC
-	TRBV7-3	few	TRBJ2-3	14	CASGPTTGADTQYF	TGTGCCAGCGGGCCCACGACAGGCGCAGATACGCAGTATTTT
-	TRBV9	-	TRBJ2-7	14	CASSWSGAFDEQYF	TGTGCCAGCAGCTGGTCCGGGGCTTTTGACGAGCAGTACTTC
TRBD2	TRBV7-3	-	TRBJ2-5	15	CASSFSGRALETQYF	TGTGCCAGCAGCTTCTCCGGGAGGGCATTAGAGACCCAGTACTTC
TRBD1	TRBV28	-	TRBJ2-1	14	CASNRDRDLNEQFF	TGTGCCAGCAACCGGGACAGAGACCTAAATGAGCAGTTCTTC
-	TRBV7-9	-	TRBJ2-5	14	CASSLDFKKETQYF	TGTGCCAGCAGCTTAGATTTCAAGAAAGAGACCCAGTACTTC
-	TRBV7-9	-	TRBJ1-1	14	CASSFPGYLTEAFF	TGTGCCAGCAGCTTTCCTGGGTACCTCACTGAAGCTTTCTTT
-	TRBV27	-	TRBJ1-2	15	CASSTSPDSVHGYTF	TGTGCCAGCAGTACCTCCCCGGACTCTGTCCATGGCTACACCTTC
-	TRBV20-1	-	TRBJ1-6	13	CSAAGTGHSPLHF	TGCAGTGCAGCCGGGACCGGGCATTCACCCCTCCACTTT
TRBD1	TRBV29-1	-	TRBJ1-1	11	CSARQGGKAFF	TGCAGCGCGAGACAGGGGGGGAAAGCTTTCTTT
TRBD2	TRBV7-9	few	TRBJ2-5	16	CASSPGLAGLLETQYF	TGTGCCAGCAGCCCCGGACTAGCGGGTCTCCTAGAGACCCAGTACTTC
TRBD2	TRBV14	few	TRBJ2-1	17	CASSQDESLAGYNEQFF	TGTGCCAGCAGCCAAGACGAGAGCCTAGCGGGATACAATGAGCAGTTCTTC